This note documents a single TCR beta chain sequence. This entry is derived from a study of CD8+CD57+ T cells in acquired aplastic anemia. The CDR3 loop spans 14 amino acids. V was clipped by 2 bases and J by 11 bases; unmatched bases: 11. Germline CDR1 SGHRS, CDR2 YFSETQ. It was genomic DNA that served as the template for profiling TCR beta VDJ and CDR3. TCRdb re-analysed the reads in MiXCR, keeping a single row per CDR3 protein. The table includes 130,000 or so distinct CDR3 sequences, less than 45% detected once. This chain joins TRBV5-1 and TRBJ2-3; TRBD2 aligns across 7 bases. The TCR comes from a human donor in good health, serving as a control. The sample comprised sorted CD4+, CD8+, or CD8+CD57+ T cells (not recorded which) from PBMCs. CDR3 nucleotide sequence: TGCGCCAGCAGCTTTAGCGGGCCGAACAATGAGCAGTATTTT. Translating it yields CASSFSGPNNEQYF. Full variable domain (missing parts from reference TRBV5-1 and TRBJ2-3): KAGVTQTPRYLIKTRGQQVTLSCSPISGHRSVSWYQQTPGQGLQFLFEYFSETQRNKGNFPGRFSGRQFSNSRSEMNVSTLELGDSALYLCASSFSGPNNEQYFGPGTRLTVL.